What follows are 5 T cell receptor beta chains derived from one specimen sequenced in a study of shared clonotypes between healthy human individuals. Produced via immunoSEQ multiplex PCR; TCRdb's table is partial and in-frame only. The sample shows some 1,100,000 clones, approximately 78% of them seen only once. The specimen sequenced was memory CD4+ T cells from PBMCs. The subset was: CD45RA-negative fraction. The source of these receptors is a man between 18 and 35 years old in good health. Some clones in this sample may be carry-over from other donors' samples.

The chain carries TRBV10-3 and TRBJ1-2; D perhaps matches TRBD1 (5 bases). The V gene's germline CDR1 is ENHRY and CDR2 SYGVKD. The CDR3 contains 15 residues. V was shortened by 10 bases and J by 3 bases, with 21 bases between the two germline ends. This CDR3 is CATRREGQKDYGYTF. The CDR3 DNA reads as TGTGCCACCCGCAGGGAGGGGCAAAAGGACTATGGCTACACCTTC.

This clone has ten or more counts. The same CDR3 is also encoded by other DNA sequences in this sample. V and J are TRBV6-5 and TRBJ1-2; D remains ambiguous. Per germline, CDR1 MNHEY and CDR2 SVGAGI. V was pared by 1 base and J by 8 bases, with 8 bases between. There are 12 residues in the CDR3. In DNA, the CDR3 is TGTGCCAGCAGTTACTTCGAAGGGGGCTACACCTTC. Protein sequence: CASSYFEGGYTF.

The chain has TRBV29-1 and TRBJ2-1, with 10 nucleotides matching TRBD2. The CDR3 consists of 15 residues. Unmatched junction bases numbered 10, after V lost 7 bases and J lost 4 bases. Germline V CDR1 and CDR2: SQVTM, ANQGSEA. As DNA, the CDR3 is TGCAGCGCCCCAAGGGGGACTAGCGATTACAATGAGCAGTTCTTC. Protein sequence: CSAPRGTSDYNEQFF.

In DNA, the CDR3 is TGTGCCACCAGCTACCGGACTAGCGGGAGGTTGGGTGAGCAGTTCTTC. Translating gives CATSYRTSGRLGEQFF. The chain links TRBV15 to TRBJ2-1; 14 nucleotides agree with TRBD2. V shed 5 bases, J shed 9 bases, and the junction held 9 bases outside the gene matches. CDR1 LNHNV and CDR2 YYDKDF come from the germline V gene (reference sequence). The length of the CDR3 is 16 residues. Together with reference TRBV15 and TRBJ2-1, the CDR3 gives the full variable domain: DAMVIQNPRYQVTQFGKPVTLSCSQTLNHNVMYWYQQKSSQAPKLLFHYYDKDFNNEADTPDNFQSRRPNTSFCFLDIRSPGLGDTAMYLCATSYRTSGRLGEQFFGPGTRLTVL.

The CDR3 is CASRQDSIFNYGYTF. The DNA for the CDR3 is TGTGCCAGTAGACAAGACAGCATATTTAACTATGGCTACACCTTC. This chain connects TRBV6-4 to TRBJ1-2, with a tentative D call TRBD1 (5 bases). Germline V CDR1 and CDR2: MRHNA, SNTAGT. The V gene lost 9 bases and the J gene lost 1 base, with 18 bases spanning the gap. CDR3 length: 15 residues.